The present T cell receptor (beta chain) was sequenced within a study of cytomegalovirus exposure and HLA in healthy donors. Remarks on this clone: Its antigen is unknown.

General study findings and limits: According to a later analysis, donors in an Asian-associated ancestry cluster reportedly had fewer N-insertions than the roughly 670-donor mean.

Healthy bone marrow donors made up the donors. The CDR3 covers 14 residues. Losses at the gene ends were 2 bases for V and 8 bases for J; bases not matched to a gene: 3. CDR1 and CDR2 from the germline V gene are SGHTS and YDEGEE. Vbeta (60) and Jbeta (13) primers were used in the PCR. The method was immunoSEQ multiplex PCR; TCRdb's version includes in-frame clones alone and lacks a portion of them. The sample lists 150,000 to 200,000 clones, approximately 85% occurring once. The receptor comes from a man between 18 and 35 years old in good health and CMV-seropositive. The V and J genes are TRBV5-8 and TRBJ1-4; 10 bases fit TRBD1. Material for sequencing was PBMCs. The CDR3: CASSLPGQGEKLFF. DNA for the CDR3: TGTGCCAGCAGCTTACCGGGACAGGGGGAAAAACTGTTTTTT.